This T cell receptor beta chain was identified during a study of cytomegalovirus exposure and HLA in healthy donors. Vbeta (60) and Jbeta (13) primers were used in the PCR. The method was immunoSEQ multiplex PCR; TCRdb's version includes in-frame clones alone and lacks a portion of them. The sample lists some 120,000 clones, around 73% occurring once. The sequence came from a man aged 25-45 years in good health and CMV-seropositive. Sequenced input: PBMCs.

CDR3 in DNA: TGTGCCAGCAGCTTGTCTGGGCTGAACACTGAAGCTTTCTTT. This sequence encodes CASSLSGLNTEAFF. The chain couples TRBV5-8 to TRBJ1-1; the D is unclear. Trimming took off 1 base at V and 0 bases at J, with 7 bases between the two ends. Germline loops: CDR1 SGHTS, CDR2 YDEGEE. The CDR3 length is 14 residues. The entire variable domain, with the rest obtained from reference TRBV5-8 and TRBJ1-1, is as follows: EAGVTQSPTHLIKTRGQQATLRCSPISGHTSVYWYQQALGLGLQFLLWYDEGEERNRGNFPPRFSGRQFPNYSSELNVNALELEDSALYLCASSLSGLNTEAFFGQGTRLTVV.